Following are 32 T cell receptor beta chains from one sample sequenced in a study of cytomegalovirus exposure and HLA in healthy donors. The primer mix had 60 Vbeta and 13 Jbeta primers. The table came from immunoSEQ multiplex PCR; TCRdb's copy has only in-frame clones and leaves some out. Recorded for this sample: just under 90,000 clones. The material sequenced was PBMCs. These receptor sequences come from a girl aged 10 to 17 in good health and CMV-seropositive.

V gene TRBV6-1 combines with J gene TRBJ2-2; 8 positions agree with TRBD1. Germline CDR1 is MNHNS and CDR2 is SASEGT. V was clipped by 6 bases and J by 8 bases; unmatched bases: 11. This CDR3 is 15 amino acids long. The CDR3 sequence: CASSPGQAITGELFF. The DNA for the CDR3 is TGTGCCAGCAGCCCGGGACAGGCGATAACTGGGGAGCTGTTTTTT.

The V and J genes are TRBV7-2 and TRBJ2-7; the match to TRBD2 covers 11 bases. J was trimmed by 7 bases and V by 5 bases; bases with no gene match: 16. The germline gives CDR1 SGHTA, CDR2 FQGNSA. This CDR3 has 17 amino acids. In DNA form, the CDR3 reads TGTGCCAGCAGCCAAAGGGGGCTAGCGGGGGGAGGTGTGGAGCAGTACTTC. Its translation is CASSQRGLAGGGVEQYF.

The V call is TRBV25-1, the J call TRBJ1-1; D may be TRBD1 (5 bases). V lost 0 bases and J lost 5, with 10 bases in between. Germline V gene data show CDR1 as MGHDK and CDR2 as SYGVNS. The CDR3 consists of 14 residues. The CDR3, as DNA: TGTGCCAGCAGTGAATACTCCGGGGGAACTGAAGCTTTCTTT. This gives the protein CASSEYSGGTEAFF.

The chain recombines TRBV27 with TRBJ1-5; 9 positions match TRBD1. J lost 2 bases, V lost 6 bases, and 5 bases had no gene match. The CDR3 extends over 15 amino acids. Germline assignment: CDR1 MNHEY and CDR2 SMNVEV (reference sequence). The CDR3: CASSDRGFGNQPQHF. CDR3 sequence (DNA): TGTGCCAGCAGCGACAGGGGGTTTGGCAATCAGCCCCAGCATTTT.

This chain connects TRBV7-7 to TRBJ2-5; the match to TRBD2 covers 10 bases. Trimming cost V 5 bases and J 5 bases; bases outside gene matches: 14. Per germline, CDR1 SSHAT and CDR2 FNYEAQ (reference sequence). The CDR3 loop spans 17 amino acids. The DNA for the CDR3 is TGTGCCAGCAGCGTAGGGCTCTCTAGCGGGGGATGGGAGACCCAGTACTTC. As protein: CASSVGLSSGGWETQYF.

The J gene is TRBJ2-3, the V gene TRBV6-5; D may be TRBD2 (5 bases). Germline values: CDR1 MNHEY, CDR2 SVGAGI. The CDR3 runs 13 residues. V was shortened by 7 bases and J by 1 base, with 9 bases between the two germline ends. CDR3 DNA: TGTGCCAGCACCAACGGGGGCACAGATACGCAGTATTTT. Protein: CASTNGGTDTQYF.

The CDR3 here is CATTPSGLRVTGELFF. The CDR3 DNA reads as TGTGCCACCACGCCGTCGGGCCTCAGGGTAACCGGGGAGCTGTTTTTT. The chain links TRBV19 to TRBJ2-2; perhaps TRBD1 as D (5 bases). The germline V and J ends were trimmed by 10 bases and 5 bases, with 23 bases remaining between them. The CDR3 totals 16 residues. Germline CDR1 LNHDA, CDR2 SQIVND (reference sequence).

The chain couples TRBV7-2 to TRBJ2-7; TRBD2 agrees at 10 bases. Germline CDR1 is SGHTA and CDR2 is FQGNSA. The CDR3 is 16 residues long. V lost 1 base to trimming and J lost 7 bases; unmatched junction nucleotides: 10. In nucleotides, the CDR3 is TGTGCCAGCAGCTTAGATGGAGCGGGGGGGCGGCGGGAGCAGTACTTC. This encodes CASSLDGAGGRREQYF.

The chain recombines TRBV6-6 with TRBJ1-2, with 8 nucleotides matching TRBD1. The V gene end was trimmed by 6 bases and the J gene end by 8 bases; junction bases not matched to a gene: 14. In germline, CDR1 is MNHNY, CDR2 SVGAGI (reference sequence). This CDR3 has 15 residues. CDR3 sequence reads: CASSATGEPVSGYTF. DNA of the CDR3: TGTGCCAGCAGCGCGACAGGGGAGCCTGTTAGCGGCTACACCTTC.

The V and J genes are TRBV2 and TRBJ2-5; 12 nucleotides match TRBD2. The V gene's germline CDR1 is SNHLY and CDR2 FYNNEI. The CDR3 consists of 15 residues. V dropped 6 bases and J dropped 3; count of bases not matched to a gene: 5. Here the CDR3 reads CASSETSGGKETQYF. CDR3 sequence (DNA): TGTGCCAGCAGCGAGACTAGCGGGGGCAAAGAGACCCAGTACTTC.

V usage is TRBV27 and J usage is TRBJ1-1; possible D gene TRBD1, 5 bases. The ends were cut back, 6 bases at V and 1 base at J, with 15 bases in the middle. The CDR3 is 15 residues long. CDR1 and CDR2 (germline): MNHEY, SMNVEV (reference sequence). The CDR3, as DNA: TGTGCCAGCAGCCTAAACGGGGGTTGGAACACTGAAGCTTTCTTT. The encoded protein is CASSLNGGWNTEAFF.

The chain has TRBV18 and TRBJ1-2; D possibly corresponds to TRBD1 (6 bases). The germline V gene encodes CDR1 KGHSH and CDR2 LQKENI. Trimming stripped 5 bases from V and 5 bases from J, with 12 bases between. The CDR3 covers 13 residues. CDR3 amino acids: CASSSSQGYGYTF. DNA of the CDR3: TGTGCCAGCTCATCATCACAGGGTTATGGCTACACCTTC. Together with reference TRBV18 and TRBJ1-2, the CDR3 gives the full variable domain: NAGVMQNPRHLVRRRGQEARLRCSPMKGHSHVYWYRQLPEEGLKFMVYLQKENIIDESGMPKERFSAEFPKEGPSILRIQQVVRGDSAAYFCASSSSQGYGYTFGSGTRLTVV.

The gene calls are TRBV27 and TRBJ1-2, with TRBD1 matching 7 bases. The germline CDR1 and CDR2 sequences are MNHEY and SMNVEV (reference sequence). The CDR3 consists of 16 residues. The junction had 12 bases not matched to a gene; V was cut back by 0 bases and J by 8 bases. The CDR3 sequence: CASSLSAAGQRDGYTF. The CDR3, as DNA: TGTGCCAGCAGTTTATCGGCCGCGGGACAGAGAGACGGCTACACCTTC.

This sequence joins TRBV30 and TRBJ1-2; tentatively, D is TRBD1 (6 bases). The CDR3 spans 11 residues. The ends were cut back, 4 bases at V and 7 bases at J, with 10 bases in the middle. CDR1 GTSNPN and CDR2 SVGIG come from the germline V gene (reference sequence). CDR3 bases: TGTGCCTGGACAGGGGCATTTGGCTACACCTTC. It yields the protein CAWTGAFGYTF.

The rearrangement uses TRBV6-5 and TRBJ2-5; perhaps TRBD2 as D (6 bases). The CDR3 sequence is 14 residues long. The V end lost 2 bases, the J end lost 5 bases, and 12 bases lay between the germline ends. The germline CDR1 and CDR2 sequences are MNHEY and SVGAGI. CDR3 nucleotide sequence: TGTGCCAGCAGTTACGGGGGGTGGCGCGAGACCCAGTACTTC. Protein: CASSYGGWRETQYF.

V and J are TRBV4-1 and TRBJ2-1; 10 bases are shared with TRBD2. V trimming: 1 base; J trimming: 1 base; junction bases outside the gene matches: 7. Germline CDR1 is MGHRA and CDR2 is YSYEKL. The length of the CDR3 is 18 residues. DNA for the CDR3: TGCGCCAGCAGCCAAGCCAGCGGGGGGGCCTATTCCTACAATGAGCAGTTCTTC. Translating gives CASSQASGGAYSYNEQFF.

The gene calls are TRBV15 and TRBJ2-2; the D is unclear. V lost 5 bases to trimming and J lost 5 bases, with 6 bases between them. The germline gives CDR1 LNHNV, CDR2 YYDKDF (reference sequence). The CDR3 runs to 12 residues. The CDR3 DNA sequence: TGTGCCACCAGCGGTAGAACCGGGGAGCTGTTTTTT. Translating it yields CATSGRTGELFF.

This rearrangement joins TRBV4-1 to TRBJ1-6, with D hard to call. Germline CDR1 MGHRA, CDR2 YSYEKL. The CDR3 covers 13 residues. V shed 0 bases and J shed 8 bases, with 5 bases lying between them. The CDR3 DNA reads TGCGCCAGCAGCCAAGAGTATTATTCACCCCTCCACTTT. Its translation: CASSQEYYSPLHF.

The J gene is TRBJ1-3, the V gene TRBV4-1, with D maybe TRBD1 (6 bases). V dropped 3 bases and J dropped 0 bases, with 12 bases sitting between them. The V gene's germline CDR1 is MGHRA and CDR2 YSYEKL. There are 16 residues in the CDR3. The CDR3 here is CASSHPDSTSGNTIYF. The CDR3 DNA reads as TGCGCCAGCAGCCACCCGGACAGTACCTCTGGAAACACCATATATTTT.

This chain connects TRBV9 to TRBJ2-5, with TRBD2 matching 8 bases. Germline V gene sequence: CDR1 SGDLS, CDR2 YYNGEE. The CDR3 sequence is 15 residues long. Trimming at V came to 3 bases and at J to 4 bases, leaving 8 bases not matched to a gene. This chain's CDR3 is CASSASGGGRETQYF. Written as DNA, the CDR3 is TGTGCCAGCAGCGCATCCGGCGGGGGGAGAGAGACCCAGTACTTC.

J is TRBJ1-1 and V is TRBV29-1, with a weak D call TRBD1 (6 bases). The V gene lost 3 bases and the J gene lost 9 bases, with 11 bases spanning the gap. The germline CDR1 and CDR2 sequences are SQVTM and ANQGSEA. The CDR3 contains 11 residues. The chain's CDR3 is CSVEAGGQAFF. The CDR3 bases are TGCAGCGTTGAGGCGGGGGGGCAAGCTTTCTTT. The full variable domain, in which reference TRBV29-1 and TRBJ1-1 provide the parts outside the CDR3, is SAVISQKPSRDICQRGTSLTIQCQVDSQVTMMFWYRQQPGQSLTLIATANQGSEATYESGFVIDKFPISRPNLTFSTLTVSNMSPEDSSIYLCSVEAGGQAFFGQGTRLTVV.

This chain links TRBV7-9 with TRBJ1-2; D uncertain. Trimming left V 5 bases short and J 1 base short, with 8 bases between. CDR1 and CDR2 from the germline V gene are SEHNR and FQNEAQ (reference sequence). The CDR3 is 13 residues long. CDR3 DNA sequence: TGTGCCAGCAGCCCAGGCATTAACTATGGCTACACCTTC. Its translation is CASSPGINYGYTF.

The rearrangement links TRBV5-6 to TRBJ2-3, with D possibly being TRBD2 (7 bases). Germline CDR1 reads SGHDT; CDR2 reads YYEEEE. Trimming took 1 base from V and 4 from J, leaving 19 bases between them. The CDR3 consists of 17 residues. CDR3 in amino acids: CASSLFILRGAADTQYF. CDR3 nucleotides: TGTGCCAGCAGCTTGTTTATCCTACGGGGGGCGGCAGATACGCAGTATTTT.

The chain combines TRBV5-1 with TRBJ2-2, with unresolved D. Germline V gives CDR1 SGHRS, CDR2 YFSETQ. The germline V and J ends were trimmed by 0 bases and 2 bases, with 11 bases remaining between them. The CDR3 spans 16 residues. CDR3 protein: CASSLVLTTNTGELFF. As DNA, the CDR3 is TGCGCCAGCAGCTTGGTTCTCACTACAAACACCGGGGAGCTGTTTTTT.

V usage is TRBV2 and J usage is TRBJ2-7; a possible D gene is TRBD2 (6 bases). Germline-derived CDR1 and CDR2 are SNHLY and FYNNEI. This CDR3 region has 13 residues. V lost 5 bases and J lost 7, with 15 bases in between. The CDR3 sequence: CASSWLGGEEQYF. The CDR3 bases are TGTGCCAGCAGTTGGTTGGGGGGTGAAGAGCAGTACTTC.

V usage is TRBV2 and J usage is TRBJ2-7; D ambiguous. The CDR3 is made up of 12 amino acids. Germline assignment: CDR1 SNHLY and CDR2 FYNNEI. The ends were cut back, 3 bases at V and 3 bases at J, with 6 bases in the middle. The CDR3 reads CASSETLYEQYF. The CDR3 nucleotides are TGTGCCAGCAGTGAGACTCTCTACGAGCAGTACTTC.

The chain is built from TRBV15 and TRBJ2-1; 8 nucleotides line up with TRBD2. The CDR3 consists of 14 residues. J gave up 8 bases and V 4 bases, and 7 bases lay outside the gene matches. CDR1 is LNHNV, CDR2 YYDKDF, per germline (reference sequence). Written as DNA, the CDR3 is TGTGCCACCAGCATAGGTAGCGGGGTCGATGAGCAGTTCTTC. It yields the protein CATSIGSGVDEQFF.

The rearrangement joins TRBV29-1 to TRBJ2-7; 10 nucleotides agree with TRBD1. Germline V gene lookup returns CDR1 SQVTM and CDR2 ANQGSEA. The CDR3 is made up of 13 amino acids. J was trimmed by 3 bases and V by 7 bases; bases with no gene match: 6. This CDR3 reads CSAVDRGFYEQYF. CDR3 DNA: TGCAGCGCCGTGGACAGGGGGTTCTACGAGCAGTACTTC.

The genes are TRBV4-2 and TRBJ2-7, with D possibly TRBD2 on 5 matching bases. Germline CDR1 is LGHNA and CDR2 is YNFKEQ. There are 17 residues in the CDR3. The ends were cut back, 1 base at V and 3 bases at J, with 19 bases in the middle. The CDR3 DNA reads as TGTGCCAGCAGCCAAGGTCTCCCAGCGGAGATGCTCTACGAGCAGTACTTC. As protein: CASSQGLPAEMLYEQYF.

This chain links TRBV5-1 with TRBJ2-3; D is possibly TRBD1 (9 bases). The CDR3 consists of 15 residues. The V gene lost 4 bases and the J gene lost 7 bases, with 19 bases spanning the gap. Germline V gene sequence: CDR1 SGHRS, CDR2 YFSETQ. CDR3 in DNA: TGCGCCAGCAGCCCGGACAGGGGCGGGGGGTATACGCAGTATTTT. It yields the protein CASSPDRGGGYTQYF. The variable domain in full, completed from reference TRBV5-1 and TRBJ2-3, reads KAGVTQTPRYLIKTRGQQVTLSCSPISGHRSVSWYQQTPGQGLQFLFEYFSETQRNKGNFPGRFSGRQFSNSRSEMNVSTLELGDSALYLCASSPDRGGGYTQYFGPGTRLTVL.

This sequence joins TRBV5-3 and TRBJ1-2, with TRBD1 as a possible D gene (5 bases). TRBV5-3 is identified as an open reading frame with a role that is uncertain. V lost 4 bases to trimming and J lost 4 bases, with 14 bases between them. This CDR3 comprises 14 residues. The CDR3 DNA reads as TGTGCCAGAAGCAGGACTTGGGGGGTCTATGGCTACACCTTC. It codes for CARSRTWGVYGYTF.

The V and J genes are TRBV7-2 and TRBJ2-7; D is undetermined. The V end was cut by 5 bases, the J end by 2 bases, with 16 bases between. Germline assignment: CDR1 SGHTA and CDR2 FQGNSA. The CDR3 sequence is 15 residues long. In DNA form, the CDR3 reads TGTGCCAGCAGCGCACCCCTGGGCCATACCTACGAGCAGTACGTC. It encodes CASSAPLGHTYEQYV.